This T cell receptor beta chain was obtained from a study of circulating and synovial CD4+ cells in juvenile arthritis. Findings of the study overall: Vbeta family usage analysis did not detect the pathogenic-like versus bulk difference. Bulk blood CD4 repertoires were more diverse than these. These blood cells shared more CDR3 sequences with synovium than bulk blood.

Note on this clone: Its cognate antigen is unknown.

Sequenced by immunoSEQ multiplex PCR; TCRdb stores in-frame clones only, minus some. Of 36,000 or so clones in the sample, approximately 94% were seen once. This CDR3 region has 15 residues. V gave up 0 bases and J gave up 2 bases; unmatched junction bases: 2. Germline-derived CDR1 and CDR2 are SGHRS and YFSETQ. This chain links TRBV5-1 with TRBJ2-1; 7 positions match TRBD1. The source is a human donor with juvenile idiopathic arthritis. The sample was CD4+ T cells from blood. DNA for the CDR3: TGCGCCAGCAGCTTGGACACAGGGGCCTACAATGAGCAGTTCTTC. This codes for CASSLDTGAYNEQFF. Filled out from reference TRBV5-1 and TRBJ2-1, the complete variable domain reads KAGVTQTPRYLIKTRGQQVTLSCSPISGHRSVSWYQQTPGQGLQFLFEYFSETQRNKGNFPGRFSGRQFSNSRSEMNVSTLELGDSALYLCASSLDTGAYNEQFFGPGTRLTVL.